These T cell receptor beta chains were read from a single sample in a study of response to subunit inactivated influenza vaccine. TCRdb itself ran the RT-PCR reads through MiXCR, one entry per CDR3 protein. The repertoire includes 530,000 or so distinct CDR3 sequences, 25% of them detected once, and approximately 2% sits in the top ten. The sample consisted of CD4+ T cells sorted from PBMCs, taken around 5 days after vaccination. These TCRs come from a man aged 50-60 years who received an inactivated influenza vaccine. Each CDR3 is given with its conserved first and last residue. A D gene is named only where the DNA matches it firmly. Size is stated for part of the rows, as once, few or many counts, or as a class when the clone is expanded.

DNA	CDR3	size	V	J	D
TGTGCCAGCAGCTTTTATTCGGTCCTTGGGGGGGAGCTGTTTTTT	CASSFYSVLGGELFF	few	TRBV5-4	TRBJ2-2	.
TGCAGTGCCCAAACAGTGGGGCGGGGAGAGTACAATGAGCAGTTCTTC	CSAQTVGRGEYNEQFF	few	TRBV20-1	TRBJ2-1	.
TGTGCCAGCTCATCAAAAACAGATACGCAGTATTTT	CASSSKTDTQYF	.	TRBV18	TRBJ2-3	.
TGTGCCAGCAGTTACTCGACAGGGGCCAACGAGCAGTACTTC	CASSYSTGANEQYF	.	TRBV6-5	TRBJ2-7	TRBD1
TGCAGTGCCTCCCGCGGGGGGGGGAACACTGAAGCTTTCTTT	CSASRGGGNTEAFF	.	TRBV20-1	TRBJ1-1	.
TGTGCCAGCAGCCCCCGTGGACGGACGAACACTGAAGCTTTCTTT	CASSPRGRTNTEAFF	.	TRBV7-2	TRBJ1-1	.
TGTGCCAGCAGCCTACCTAGCGCCAAACCCTACGAGCAGTACTTC	CASSLPSAKPYEQYF	many	TRBV6-1	TRBJ2-7	.
TGTGCCAGCAGGGTCCTAGCGGCTAACACCTACGAGCAGTACTTC	CASRVLAANTYEQYF	few	TRBV7-2	TRBJ2-7	TRBD2
TGTGCCAGCAGTGACATCTTCCAGGGAATTGTCGAGCAGTACTTC	CASSDIFQGIVEQYF	.	TRBV6-1	TRBJ2-7	.
TGTGCCAGCAGTTTTTGGGAAGGTACAGATACGCAGTATTTT	CASSFWEGTDTQYF	few	TRBV6-5	TRBJ2-3	.
TGTGCCAGCAGCTTAGGCGGGGGTTCCTCCGGGGAGCTGTTTTTT	CASSLGGGSSGELFF	few	TRBV7-2	TRBJ2-2	TRBD2
TGTGCCAGCCTAATTGCGGGAGGCTATGGCTACACCTTC	CASLIAGGYGYTF	.	TRBV28	TRBJ1-2	.
TGTGCCAGCAGCTTAGTTCCAGGGGGGAATTCACCCCTCCACTTT	CASSLVPGGNSPLHF	.	TRBV7-2	TRBJ1-6	TRBD1
TGTGCCAGCAGTTACACCCGTGGGGAGGTCGTCGATGAGCAGTTCTTC	CASSYTRGEVVDEQFF	.	TRBV6-2/TRBV6-3	TRBJ2-1	.
TGCAGCGTTGAAAACCCCTGGAGCACAGATACGCAGTATTTT	CSVENPWSTDTQYF	few	TRBV29-1	TRBJ2-3	.
TGCGCCAGCAGCTTGGCCGCAGGGTTAGAGCAGTACTTC	CASSLAAGLEQYF	.	TRBV5-1	TRBJ2-7	.